The sequence of this T cell receptor (beta chain) was determined in a study of cytomegalovirus exposure and HLA in healthy donors. Study-wide results and caveats: Analyses of presence/absence relied on an assumption of roughly uniform sequencing depth across donors.

The J segment lost 7 bases and the V segment lost 1 base, leaving 5 bases of the junction unmatched. CDR1 is LNHNV, CDR2 YYDKDF, per germline (reference sequence). CDR3 length: 15 residues. The primer mix had 60 Vbeta and 13 Jbeta primers. TCRdb's table, derived via immunoSEQ multiplex PCR, lists solely in-frame clones and lacks some. Among approximately 110,000 clones, about 70% were seen once, and the ten largest hold around 0.9%. This clone has just one count. What it recognizes is unknown. The clonotype comes from a woman in her 30s in good health and CMV-seronegative. Sequenced input: PBMCs. This chain connects TRBV15 to TRBJ1-3; 9 positions agree with TRBD1. The CDR3 loop reads CATSRAGQGRNTIYF. The CDR3 coding sequence is TGTGCCACCAGCAGAGCGGGACAGGGACGGAACACCATATATTTT.